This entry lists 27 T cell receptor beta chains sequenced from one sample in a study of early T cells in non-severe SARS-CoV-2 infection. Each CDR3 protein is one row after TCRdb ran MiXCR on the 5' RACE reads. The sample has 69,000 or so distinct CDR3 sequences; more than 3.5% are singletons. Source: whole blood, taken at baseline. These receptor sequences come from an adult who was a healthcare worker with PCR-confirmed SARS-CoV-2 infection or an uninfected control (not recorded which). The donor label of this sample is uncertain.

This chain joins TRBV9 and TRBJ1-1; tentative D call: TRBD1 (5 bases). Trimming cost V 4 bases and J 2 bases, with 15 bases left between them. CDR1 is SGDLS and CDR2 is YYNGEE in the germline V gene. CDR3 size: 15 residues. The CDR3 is CASSRLVQGNTEAFF. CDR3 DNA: TGTGCCAGCAGCCGACTAGTCCAGGGTAACACTGAAGCTTTCTTT.

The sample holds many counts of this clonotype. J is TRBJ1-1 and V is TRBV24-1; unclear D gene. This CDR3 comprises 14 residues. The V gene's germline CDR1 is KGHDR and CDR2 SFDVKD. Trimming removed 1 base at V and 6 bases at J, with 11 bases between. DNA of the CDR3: TGTGCCACCAGTGATTTAGGAAGGAAGCCTGAAGCTTTCTTT. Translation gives CATSDLGRKPEAFF.

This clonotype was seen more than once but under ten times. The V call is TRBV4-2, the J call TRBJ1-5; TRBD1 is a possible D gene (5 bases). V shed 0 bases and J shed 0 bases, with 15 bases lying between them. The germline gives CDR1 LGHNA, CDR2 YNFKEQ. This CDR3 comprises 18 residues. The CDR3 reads CASSQEGQRGNSNQPQHF. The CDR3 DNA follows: TGTGCCAGCAGCCAAGAAGGGCAGCGGGGGAATAGCAATCAGCCCCAGCATTTT.

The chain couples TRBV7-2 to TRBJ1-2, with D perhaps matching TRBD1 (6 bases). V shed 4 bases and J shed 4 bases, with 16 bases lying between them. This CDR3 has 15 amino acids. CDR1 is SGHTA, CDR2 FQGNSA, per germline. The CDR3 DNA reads TGTGCCAGCAGCTACCGACAGGCCGCTGGCTATGGCTACACCTTC. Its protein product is CASSYRQAAGYGYTF.

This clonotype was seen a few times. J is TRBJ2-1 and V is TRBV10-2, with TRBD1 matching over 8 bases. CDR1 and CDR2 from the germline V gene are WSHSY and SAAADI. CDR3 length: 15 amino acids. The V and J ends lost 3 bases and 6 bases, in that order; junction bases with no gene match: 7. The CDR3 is CASSELTDRVNEQFF. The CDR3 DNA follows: TGCGCCAGCAGTGAACTCACGGACAGGGTCAATGAGCAGTTCTTC.

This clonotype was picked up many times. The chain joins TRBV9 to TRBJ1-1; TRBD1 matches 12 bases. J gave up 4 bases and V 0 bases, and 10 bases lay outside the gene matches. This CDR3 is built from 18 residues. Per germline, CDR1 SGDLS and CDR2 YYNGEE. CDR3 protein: CASSVAWGTGGAGTEAFF. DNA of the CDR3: TGTGCCAGCAGCGTAGCTTGGGGGACAGGGGGCGCGGGCACTGAAGCTTTCTTT.

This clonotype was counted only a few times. The CDR3, as DNA: TGTGCCAGCGGGGACAGGCAGTATGGCTACACCTTC. Protein: CASGDRQYGYTF. The genes are TRBV28 and TRBJ1-2, with 8 bases fitting TRBD1. Germline V gene data show CDR1 as MDHEN and CDR2 as SYDVKM. The CDR3 has 12 residues. The J segment lost 5 bases and the V segment lost 8 bases, leaving 4 bases of the junction unmatched.

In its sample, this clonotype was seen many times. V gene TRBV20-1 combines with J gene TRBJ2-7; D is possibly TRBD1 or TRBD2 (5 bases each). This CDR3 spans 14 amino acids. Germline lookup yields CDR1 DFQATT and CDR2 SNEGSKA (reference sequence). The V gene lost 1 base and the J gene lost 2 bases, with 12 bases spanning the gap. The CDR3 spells CSARVFGTTYEQYF. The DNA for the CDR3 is TGCAGTGCTAGAGTGTTTGGGACCACCTACGAGCAGTACTTC.

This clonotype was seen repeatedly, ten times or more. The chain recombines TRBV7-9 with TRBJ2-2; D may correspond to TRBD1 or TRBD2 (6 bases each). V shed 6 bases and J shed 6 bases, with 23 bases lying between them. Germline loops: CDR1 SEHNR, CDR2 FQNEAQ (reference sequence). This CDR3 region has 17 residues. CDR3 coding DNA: TGTGCCAGCAGTTACCACAGGGTCGGCGCGGGATCCGGGGAGCTGTTTTTT. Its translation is CASSYHRVGAGSGELFF.

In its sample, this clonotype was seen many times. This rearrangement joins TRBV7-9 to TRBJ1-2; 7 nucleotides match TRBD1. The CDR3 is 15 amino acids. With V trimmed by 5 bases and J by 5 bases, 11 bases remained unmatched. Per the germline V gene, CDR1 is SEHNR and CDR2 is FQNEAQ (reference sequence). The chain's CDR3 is CASSPRQGREYGYTF. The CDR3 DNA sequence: TGTGCCAGCAGCCCCCGACAGGGCAGGGAATATGGCTACACCTTC.

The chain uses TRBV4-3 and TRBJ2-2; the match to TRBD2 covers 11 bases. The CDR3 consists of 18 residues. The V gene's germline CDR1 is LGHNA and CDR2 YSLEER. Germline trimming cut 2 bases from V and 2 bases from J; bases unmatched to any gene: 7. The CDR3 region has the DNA TGCGCCAGCAGCCAAATGGGACTAGCGGATGTTAACACCGGGGAGCTGTTTTTT. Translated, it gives CASSQMGLADVNTGELFF.

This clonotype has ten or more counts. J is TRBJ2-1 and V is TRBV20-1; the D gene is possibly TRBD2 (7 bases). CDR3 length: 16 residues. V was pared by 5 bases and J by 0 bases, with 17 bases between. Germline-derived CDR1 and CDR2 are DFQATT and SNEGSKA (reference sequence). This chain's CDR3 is CSALGGGGLSYNEQFF. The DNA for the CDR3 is TGCAGTGCTTTAGGAGGCGGGGGCCTCTCCTACAATGAGCAGTTCTTC.

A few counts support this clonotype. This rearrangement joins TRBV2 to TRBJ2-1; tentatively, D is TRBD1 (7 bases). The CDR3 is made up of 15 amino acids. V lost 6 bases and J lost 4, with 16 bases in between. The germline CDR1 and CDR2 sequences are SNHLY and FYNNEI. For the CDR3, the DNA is TGTGCCAGCAGCGGGGGACAGTTATGGTACAATGAGCAGTTCTTC. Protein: CASSGGQLWYNEQFF. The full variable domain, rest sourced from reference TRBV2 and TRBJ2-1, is EPEVTQTPSHQVTQMGQEVILRCVPISNHLYFYWYRQILGQKVEFLVSFYNNEISEKSEIFDDQFSVERPDGSNFTLKIRSTKLEDSAMYFCASSGGQLWYNEQFFGPGTRLTVL.

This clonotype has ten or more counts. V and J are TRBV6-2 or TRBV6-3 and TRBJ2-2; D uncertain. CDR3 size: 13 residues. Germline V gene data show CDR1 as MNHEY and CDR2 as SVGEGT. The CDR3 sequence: CFSREGNTGELFF. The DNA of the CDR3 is TGTTTCAGCAGAGAAGGGAACACCGGGGAGCTGTTTTTT.

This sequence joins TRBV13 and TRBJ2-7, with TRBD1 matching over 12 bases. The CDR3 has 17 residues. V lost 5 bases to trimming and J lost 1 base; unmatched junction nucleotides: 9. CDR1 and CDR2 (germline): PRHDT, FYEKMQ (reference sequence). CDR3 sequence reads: CASSLQPGQGASYEQYF. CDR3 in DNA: TGTGCCAGCAGCCTTCAACCGGGACAGGGGGCGTCCTACGAGCAGTACTTC.

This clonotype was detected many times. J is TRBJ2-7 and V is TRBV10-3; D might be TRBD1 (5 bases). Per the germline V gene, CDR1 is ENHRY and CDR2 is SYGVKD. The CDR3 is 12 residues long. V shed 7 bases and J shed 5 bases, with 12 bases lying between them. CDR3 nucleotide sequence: TGTGCCATCAAGACAGTTCGGGACGAGCAGTACTTC. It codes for CAIKTVRDEQYF.

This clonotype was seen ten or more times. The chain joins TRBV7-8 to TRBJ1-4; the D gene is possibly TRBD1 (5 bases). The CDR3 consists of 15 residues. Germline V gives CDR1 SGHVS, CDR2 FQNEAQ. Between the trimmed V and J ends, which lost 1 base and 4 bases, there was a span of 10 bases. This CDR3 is CASSLGQLLNEKLFF. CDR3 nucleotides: TGTGCCAGCAGCTTAGGACAGCTACTTAATGAAAAACTGTTTTTT.

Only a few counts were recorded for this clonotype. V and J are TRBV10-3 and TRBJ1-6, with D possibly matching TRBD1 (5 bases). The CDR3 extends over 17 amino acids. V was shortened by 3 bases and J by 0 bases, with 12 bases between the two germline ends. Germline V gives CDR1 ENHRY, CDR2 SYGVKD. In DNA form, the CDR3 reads TGTGCCATCAGTGAACAGGCCCTCAGCTCCTATAATTCACCCCTCCACTTT. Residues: CAISEQALSSYNSPLHF.

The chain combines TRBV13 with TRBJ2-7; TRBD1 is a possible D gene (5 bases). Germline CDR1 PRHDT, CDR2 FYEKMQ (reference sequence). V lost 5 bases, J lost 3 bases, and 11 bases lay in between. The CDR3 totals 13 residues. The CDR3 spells CASSRTQDYEQYF. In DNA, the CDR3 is TGTGCCAGCAGCCGAACACAGGACTACGAGCAGTACTTC.

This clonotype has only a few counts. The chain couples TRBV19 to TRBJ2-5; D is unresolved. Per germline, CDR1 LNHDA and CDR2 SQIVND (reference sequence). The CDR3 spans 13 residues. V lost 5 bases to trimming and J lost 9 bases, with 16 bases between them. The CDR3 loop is CASSSSVEMPQYF. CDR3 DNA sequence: TGTGCCAGTAGTTCAAGCGTCGAGATGCCCCAGTACTTC. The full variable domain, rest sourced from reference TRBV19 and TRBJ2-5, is DGGITQSPKYLFRKEGQNVTLSCEQNLNHDAMYWYRQDPGQGLRLIYYSQIVNDFQKGDIAEGYSVSREKKESFPLTVTSAQKNPTAFYLCASSSSVEMPQYFGPGTRLLVL.

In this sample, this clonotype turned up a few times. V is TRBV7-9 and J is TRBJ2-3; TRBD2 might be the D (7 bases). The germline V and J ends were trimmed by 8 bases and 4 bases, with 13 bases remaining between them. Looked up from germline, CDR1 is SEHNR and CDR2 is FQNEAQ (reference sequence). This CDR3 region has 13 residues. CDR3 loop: CASGGGNADTQYF. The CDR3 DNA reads TGTGCCAGCGGGGGGGGCAACGCAGATACGCAGTATTTT.

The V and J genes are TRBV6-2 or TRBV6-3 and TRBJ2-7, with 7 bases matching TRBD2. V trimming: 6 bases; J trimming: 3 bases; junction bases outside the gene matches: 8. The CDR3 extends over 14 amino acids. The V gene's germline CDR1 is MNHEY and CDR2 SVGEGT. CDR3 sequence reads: CASSTLWGGYEQYF. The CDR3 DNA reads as TGTGCCAGCAGCACCCTCTGGGGGGGCTACGAGCAGTACTTC.

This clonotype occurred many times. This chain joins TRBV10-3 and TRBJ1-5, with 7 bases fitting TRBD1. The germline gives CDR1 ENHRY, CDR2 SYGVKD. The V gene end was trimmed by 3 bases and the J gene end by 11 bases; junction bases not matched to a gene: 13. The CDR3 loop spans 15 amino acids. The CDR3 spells CAISDSQGHRLTQHF. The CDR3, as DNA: TGTGCCATCAGTGATTCACAGGGGCACCGACTAACCCAGCATTTT.

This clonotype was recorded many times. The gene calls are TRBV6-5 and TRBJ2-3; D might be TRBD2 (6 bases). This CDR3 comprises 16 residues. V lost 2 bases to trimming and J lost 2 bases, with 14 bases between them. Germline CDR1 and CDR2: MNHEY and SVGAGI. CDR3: CASSYGGQPYTDTQYF. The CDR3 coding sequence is TGTGCCAGCAGTTACGGAGGGCAGCCCTACACAGATACGCAGTATTTT.

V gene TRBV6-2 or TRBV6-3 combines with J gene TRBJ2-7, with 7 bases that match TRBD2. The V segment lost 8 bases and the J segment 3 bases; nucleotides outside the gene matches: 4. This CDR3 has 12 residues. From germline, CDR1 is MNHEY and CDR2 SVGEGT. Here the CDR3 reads CASWGGFYEQYF. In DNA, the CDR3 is TGTGCCAGCTGGGGGGGGTTCTACGAGCAGTACTTC.

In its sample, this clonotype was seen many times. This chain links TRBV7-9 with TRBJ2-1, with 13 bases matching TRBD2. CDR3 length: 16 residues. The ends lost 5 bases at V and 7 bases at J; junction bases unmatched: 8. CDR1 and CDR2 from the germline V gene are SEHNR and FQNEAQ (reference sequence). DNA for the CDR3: TGTGCCAGCAGCCCAACTAGCGGGGGGGCGAAGAATGAGCAGTTCTTC. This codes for CASSPTSGGAKNEQFF.

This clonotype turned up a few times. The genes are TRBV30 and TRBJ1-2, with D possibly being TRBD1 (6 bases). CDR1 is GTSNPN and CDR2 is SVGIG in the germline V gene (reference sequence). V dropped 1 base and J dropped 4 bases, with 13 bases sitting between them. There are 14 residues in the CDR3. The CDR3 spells CAWSATTGTYGYTF. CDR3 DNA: TGTGCCTGGAGTGCCACTACAGGGACCTATGGCTACACCTTC.